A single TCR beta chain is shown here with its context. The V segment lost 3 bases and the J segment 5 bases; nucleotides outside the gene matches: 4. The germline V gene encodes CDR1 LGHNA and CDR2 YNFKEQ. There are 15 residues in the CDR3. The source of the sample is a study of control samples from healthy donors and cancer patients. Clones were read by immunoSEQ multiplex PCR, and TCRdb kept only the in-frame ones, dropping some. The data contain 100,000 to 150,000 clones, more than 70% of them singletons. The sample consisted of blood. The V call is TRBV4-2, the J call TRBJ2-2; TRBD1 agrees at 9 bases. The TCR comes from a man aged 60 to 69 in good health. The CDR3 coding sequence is TGTGCCAGCAGCCAGGGGGACAGGGCAACCGGGGAGCTGTTTTTT. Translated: CASSQGDRATGELFF.